The clone carrying this TCR beta chain was detected a few times. From PBMCs, CD4+ and CD8+ T cells were sorted. Following extraction, RNA underwent reverse transcription to cDNA, which served as the sequencing template. Measured with immunoSEQ multiplex PCR; TCRdb has only the in-frame clones, and not every one. The table lists fewer than 150,000 clones, roughly two thirds of them singletons. The junction had 8 bases not matched to a gene; V was cut back by 2 bases and J by 10 bases. This CDR3 has 14 residues. The germline gives CDR1 GTSNPN, CDR2 SVGIG (reference sequence). These data originate in a study of CD8+ T cells in alopecia areata.

The genes are TRBV30 and TRBJ1-6, with 7 bases identical to TRBD1. The sequenced material came from CD4+ T cells sorted from blood. The sequence came from a human donor in good health. CDR3 loop: CAWSHARQGSPLHF. For the CDR3, the DNA is TGTGCCTGGAGTCACGCCAGACAGGGCTCACCCCTCCACTTT.